This T cell receptor beta chain was identified in a study of shared clonotypes between healthy human individuals. From CD4+ cells came CD45RA+ naive and CD45RA-negative memory subsets. This table comes from immunoSEQ multiplex PCR, and its TCRdb copy is limited to in-frame clones, with some not included. The sample lists 2.5 million or so clones, roughly 92% occurring once. This clone occurred a few times. This CDR3 has 12 residues. Trimming removed 3 bases at V and 2 bases at J, with 7 bases between. Germline V gene data show CDR1 as GTSNPN and CDR2 as SVGIG (reference sequence). The clonotype originates from a man between 18 and 29 years old in good health. The chain couples TRBV30 to TRBJ1-2, with D possibly matching TRBD1 (5 bases). Sequencing was carried out using naive CD4+ T cells sorted from blood. Subset denoted: CD45RA+ positively selected. The CDR3 nucleotides are TGTGCCTGGAGATCAGGGAACTATGGCTACACCTTC. The encoded protein is CAWRSGNYGYTF.